Below are 20 T cell receptor beta chains sequenced from a single sample in a study of T-cell reconstitution after alpha-beta-depleted transplantation in children. Unique molecular identifiers were used to barcode this TCRbeta library. TCRdb redid the calling of the PCR reads with MiXCR, one entry per CDR3 protein. There are 300,000 to 350,000 distinct CDR3 sequences in the sample; roughly 21% occur only once, and 11% lies in the top ten. The material was PBMCs, mostly from graft donor cells, obtained 180 days after TCRalphabeta/CD19-depleted stem cell transplant. These receptor sequences come from a male patient younger than 18 who had a stem cell transplant for acute lymphoblastic leukemia, so the T cells may come from the graft donor.

This clonotype was seen a handful of times. The chain has TRBV20-1 and TRBJ2-3; 12 positions agree with TRBD2. CDR3 size: 17 residues. V lost 0 bases and J lost 4; bases outside the gene matches: 8. In germline, CDR1 is DFQATT, CDR2 SNEGSKA (reference sequence). The CDR3 region has the DNA TGCAGTGCTAGAGACCCAACTAGCGGGAGGTCCCCAGATACGCAGTATTTT. It codes for CSARDPTSGRSPDTQYF.

The rearrangement joins TRBV4-1 to TRBJ2-7, with D maybe TRBD2 (5 bases). V lost 3 bases and J 4 bases, leaving 10 bases between the germline ends. CDR1 is MGHRA and CDR2 is YSYEKL in the germline V gene. CDR3 length: 13 residues. Here the CDR3 DNA reads TGCGCCAGCAGCCATTGGGAGACTTACGAGCAGTACTTC. As protein: CASSHWETYEQYF.

The rearrangement joins TRBV24-1 to TRBJ2-1; tentative D call: TRBD2 (5 bases). The ends were cut back, 0 bases at V and 3 bases at J, with 11 bases in the middle. CDR1 and CDR2 from the germline V gene are KGHDR and SFDVKD. The CDR3 is 16 residues long. The CDR3 loop reads CATSDLEVSGYNEQFF. The CDR3 coding sequence is TGTGCCACCAGTGATTTGGAGGTAAGCGGCTACAATGAGCAGTTCTTC.

This rearrangement joins TRBV7-9 to TRBJ1-1, with D unresolved. V lost 3 bases to trimming and J lost 0 bases, with 11 bases between them. Germline values: CDR1 SEHNR, CDR2 FQNEAQ (reference sequence). The CDR3 covers 15 residues. DNA for the CDR3: TGTGCCAGCAGCTTCCTGGACCCGCTGAACACTGAAGCTTTCTTT. Its protein product is CASSFLDPLNTEAFF.

The V call is TRBV28, the J call TRBJ2-1; 9 bases fit TRBD1. V trimming: 3 bases; J trimming: 4 bases; junction bases outside the gene matches: 10. The CDR3 is 17 residues long. Germline V gives CDR1 MDHEN, CDR2 SYDVKM. Written as DNA, the CDR3 is TGTGCCAGCAGTTTCACCACAGGGGGCGCGGGATACAATGAGCAGTTCTTC. The encoded protein is CASSFTTGGAGYNEQFF.

Concerning this clonotype itself: One end of the junction varies from germline; a read error may be responsible. The rearrangement joins TRBV7-8 to TRBJ2-7; the D gene could be TRBD1 or TRBD2 (6 bases each). Per the germline V gene, CDR1 is SGHVS and CDR2 is FQNEAQ. CDR3 length: 15 amino acids. CDR3 nucleotide sequence: TGTGCCAGCAGCTTAGGGGGGGCAGGGGCCTACGAGCAGTATTTC. Protein: CASSLGGAGAYEQYF.

The chain has TRBV5-1 and TRBJ2-3; possibly TRBD1 for D (6 bases). The germline V gene has CDR1 SGHRS and CDR2 YFSETQ. Trimming took 10 bases from V and 3 from J, leaving 18 bases between them. The CDR3 is made up of 14 amino acids. The CDR3 DNA follows: TGCGCCGGCAAAAGGGACACTCATACAGATACGCAGTATTTT. This sequence encodes CAGKRDTHTDTQYF.

This clonotype was counted only a few times. The chain uses TRBV11-2 and TRBJ1-5; unclear D gene. The CDR3 consists of 16 residues. Trimming pared 1 base from V and 4 bases from J, leaving 14 bases between. The germline V gene encodes CDR1 SGHAT and CDR2 FQNNGV. The CDR3 region has the DNA TGTGCCAGCAGCTTAGTTGGCGGCAGTCCAAATCAGCCCCAGCATTTT. Encoded protein: CASSLVGGSPNQPQHF.

The sample holds a few counts of this clonotype. The chain uses TRBV5-1 and TRBJ1-1; maybe TRBD1 (5 bases). The CDR3 is 14 amino acids. Germline V gene data show CDR1 as SGHRS and CDR2 as YFSETQ. The V end was cut by 2 bases, the J end by 3 bases, with 11 bases between. The CDR3 sequence is CASSLSGMHTEAFF. The DNA for the CDR3 is TGCGCCAGCAGCTTATCAGGGATGCACACTGAAGCTTTCTTT.

The chain carries TRBV7-9 and TRBJ2-5, with D possibly TRBD2 on 5 matching bases. Germline-derived CDR1 and CDR2 are SEHNR and FQNEAQ (reference sequence). This CDR3 is 14 amino acids long. Trimming pared 3 bases from V and 5 bases from J, leaving 13 bases between. CDR3 residues: CASSLILGAETQYF. CDR3 nucleotides: TGTGCCAGCAGCTTGATTTTGGGAGCGGAGACCCAGTACTTC. Drawing the rest from reference TRBV7-9 and TRBJ2-5, the complete variable domain is DTGVSQNPRHKITKRGQNVTFRCDPISEHNRLYWYRQTLGQGPEFLTYFQNEAQLEKSRLLSDRFSAERPKGSFSTLEIQRTEQGDSAMYLCASSLILGAETQYFGPGTRLLVL.

This clonotype was recorded a few times. The rearrangement joins TRBV15 to TRBJ2-7; D may match TRBD1 or TRBD2 (5 bases each). Germline CDR1 is LNHNV and CDR2 is YYDKDF (reference sequence). The V gene lost 3 bases and the J gene lost 4 bases, with 13 bases spanning the gap. The CDR3 covers 14 residues. CDR3 in DNA: TGTGCCACCAGCAGGACTGGGACCGCTTACGAGCAGTACTTC. Its protein is CATSRTGTAYEQYF.

The sample holds a few counts of this clonotype. V gene TRBV4-2 combines with J gene TRBJ1-5; D ambiguous. Germline V gives CDR1 LGHNA, CDR2 YNFKEQ. The V gene lost 1 base and the J gene lost 0 bases, with 7 bases spanning the gap. The CDR3 length is 15 residues. The CDR3 reads CASSQASDSNQPQHF. The CDR3 bases are TGTGCCAGCAGCCAAGCAAGCGATAGCAATCAGCCCCAGCATTTT.

This clonotype was found many times. The V call is TRBV12-3 or TRBV12-4, the J call TRBJ2-7; 7 bases align to TRBD1. This CDR3 is built from 14 residues. The V segment lost 6 bases and the J segment 0 bases; nucleotides outside the gene matches: 5. This CDR3 reads CASSPRDSSYEQYF. Here the CDR3 DNA reads TGTGCCAGCAGCCCGAGGGACAGCTCCTACGAGCAGTACTTC.

This clonotype was found many times. This rearrangement joins TRBV5-1 to TRBJ2-5; 10 nucleotides match TRBD2. This CDR3 is 13 amino acids long. Per the germline V gene, CDR1 is SGHRS and CDR2 is YFSETQ. V dropped 4 bases and J dropped 5; count of bases not matched to a gene: 2. CDR3 sequence (DNA): TGCGCCAGCAGCCAGGGACTAGCGGAGACCCAGTACTTC. It encodes CASSQGLAETQYF.

The J gene is TRBJ2-2, the V gene TRBV5-1; D uncertain. Trimming pared 0 bases from V and 7 bases from J, leaving 13 bases between. This CDR3 has 15 amino acids. Germline-derived CDR1 and CDR2 are SGHRS and YFSETQ. In nucleotides, the CDR3 is TGCGCCAGCAGCTTGGTCGGCAGGCTGGGCGGGGAGCTGTTTTTT. Its protein is CASSLVGRLGGELFF.

The CDR3 sequence is CASSLFIAGISYEQYF. The DNA for the CDR3 is TGCGCCAGCAGCCTTTTCATAGCGGGAATCTCCTACGAGCAGTACTTC. The chain employs TRBV5-1 and TRBJ2-7; 8 nucleotides line up with TRBD2. Losses at the gene ends were 4 bases for V and 0 bases for J; bases not matched to a gene: 9. Germline V gene lookup returns CDR1 SGHRS and CDR2 YFSETQ. This CDR3 spans 16 amino acids.

The chain is built from TRBV9 and TRBJ2-1; no clear D. Between the trimmed V and J ends, which lost 5 bases and 7 bases, there was a span of 7 bases. Germline V gene sequence: CDR1 SGDLS, CDR2 YYNGEE. This CDR3 has 11 amino acids. The CDR3 reads CASSDLNEQFF. The CDR3 nucleotides are TGTGCCAGCAGTGACTTGAATGAGCAGTTCTTC.

The J gene is TRBJ2-5, the V gene TRBV7-3; TRBD2 matches 15 bases. The CDR3 is 17 amino acids. Per the germline V gene, CDR1 is SGHTA and CDR2 is FQGTGA. V was clipped by 2 bases and J by 5 bases; unmatched bases: 6. CDR3 amino acids: CASSLLGLAGGEETQYF. The DNA for the CDR3 is TGTGCCAGCAGCTTACTTGGACTAGCGGGAGGGGAGGAGACCCAGTACTTC.

This sequence joins TRBV9 and TRBJ1-2, with no clear D. The CDR3 spans 13 residues. Trimming pared 2 bases from V and 6 bases from J, leaving 11 bases between. The germline CDR1 and CDR2 sequences are SGDLS and YYNGEE. The CDR3 spells CASSVPVGHGYTF. CDR3 bases: TGTGCCAGCAGCGTTCCGGTTGGACATGGCTACACCTTC.

The chain recombines TRBV14 with TRBJ1-6; D is unclear. The CDR3 extends over 13 amino acids. The ends were cut back, 1 base at V and 6 bases at J, with 4 bases in the middle. Germline V gene lookup returns CDR1 SGHDN and CDR2 FVKESK. The CDR3 DNA reads TGTGCCAGCAGCCAAGCCTCTAATTCACCCCTCCACTTT. It encodes CASSQASNSPLHF.